These 27 T cell receptor beta chains share one sample of origin, sequenced in a study of blood T cell repertoires in COVID-19. The repertoire was sequenced with immunoSEQ multiplex PCR; TCRdb's copy has only in-frame clones and lacks some. The sample includes around 160,000 clones, around 90% of them seen just once. Sequenced sample: PBMCs or T cells enriched from blood (not recorded which). The receptors here all came from a woman between 35 and 50 years old who had been exposed to COVID-19.

The chain combines TRBV3-1 (or the pseudogene TRBV3-2) with TRBJ1-1, with TRBD1 as a possible D gene (6 bases). The CDR3 extends over 18 amino acids. CDR1 is LGHDT and CDR2 is YNNKEL in the germline V gene (reference sequence). V gave up 4 bases and J gave up 1 base, with 22 bases separating them. CDR3 bases: TGTGCCAGCAGCCCCGGGACACTCAAACACCTTTCGAACACTGAAGCTTTCTTT. Its translation: CASSPGTLKHLSNTEAFF.

The rearrangement uses TRBV6-2 or TRBV6-3 and TRBJ2-1, with TRBD2 matching 8 bases. The V and J ends lost 4 bases and 3 bases, in that order; junction bases with no gene match: 11. The CDR3 extends over 17 amino acids. Germline CDR1 and CDR2: MNHEY and SVGEGT. The CDR3 is CASSSGGLEVYYNEQFF. CDR3 sequence (DNA): TGTGCCAGCAGTTCCGGGGGACTAGAAGTCTACTACAATGAGCAGTTCTTC.

This clone was seen many times. This chain links TRBV19 with TRBJ1-5; D unclear. Deletions cut 0 bases from V and 1 base from J, with 7 bases between. This CDR3 is 15 amino acids long. Germline V CDR1 and CDR2: LNHDA, SQIVND (reference sequence). The DNA of the CDR3 is TGTGCCAGTAGTATAGATCGTCGGAGCAATCAGCCCCAGCATTTT. Translation: CASSIDRRSNQPQHF.

The chain is built from TRBV7-8 and TRBJ1-2, with 7 bases lining up with TRBD1. Trimming removed 0 bases from V and 8 bases from J; junction bases left unmatched: 9. In germline, CDR1 is SGHVS, CDR2 FQNEAQ. This CDR3 is 15 amino acids long. The CDR3 spells CASSLAWETGNGYTF. CDR3 coding DNA: TGTGCCAGCAGCTTAGCGTGGGAGACAGGGAACGGCTACACCTTC.

As for this clone: This could be a read error, since a much larger clone is one nucleotide away. The chain carries TRBV2 and TRBJ2-3, with D unclear. The CDR3 is made up of 15 amino acids. Germline V gene sequence: CDR1 SNHLY, CDR2 FYNNEI. CDR3 sequence: CASSEAKILPGTRYF. CDR3 DNA: TGTGCCAGCAGTGAAGCGAAAATCCTACCTGGTACGCGGTATTTT.

The chain couples TRBV10-3 to TRBJ1-2; D possibly corresponds to TRBD1 (6 bases). The CDR3 contains 13 residues. Germline loops: CDR1 ENHRY, CDR2 SYGVKD. V dropped 10 bases and J dropped 0 bases, with 12 bases sitting between them. The DNA of the CDR3 is TGTGCCACGACGCCAGGGGCTAACTATGGCTACACCTTC. Its protein is CATTPGANYGYTF.

The chain carries TRBV5-1 and TRBJ2-7; possible D gene TRBD2, 5 bases. The CDR3 is 12 residues long. The V gene lost 4 bases and the J gene lost 6 bases, with 11 bases spanning the gap. CDR1 is SGHRS and CDR2 is YFSETQ in the germline V gene. The CDR3 DNA reads TGCGCCAGCAGCCCCGGAGGTGGCGAGCAGTACTTC. It codes for CASSPGGGEQYF.

A few counts support this clone. The chain carries TRBV3-1 (or the pseudogene TRBV3-2) and TRBJ1-1; tentative D call: TRBD1 (6 bases). Trimming left V 4 bases short and J 7 bases short, with 10 bases between. The CDR3 extends over 12 amino acids. In germline, CDR1 is LGHDT, CDR2 YNNKEL (reference sequence). CDR3 protein: CASSRNRVEAFF. CDR3 DNA: TGTGCCAGCAGCCGGAACAGGGTTGAAGCTTTCTTT.

This chain joins TRBV11-2 and TRBJ1-4; tentative D call: TRBD1 (5 bases). The V end lost 1 base, the J end lost 4 bases, and 10 bases lay between the germline ends. Germline CDR1 SGHAT, CDR2 FQNNGV. The CDR3 has 15 residues. CDR3: CASSLAGGDNEKLFF. CDR3 nucleotide sequence: TGTGCCAGCAGCTTAGCGGGGGGGGATAATGAAAAACTGTTTTTT.

The rearrangement links TRBV19 to TRBJ1-5, with D unclear. The V end lost 5 bases, the J end lost 2 bases, and 13 bases lay between the germline ends. Germline V gene lookup returns CDR1 LNHDA and CDR2 SQIVND (reference sequence). The length of the CDR3 is 15 residues. The CDR3 region has the DNA TGTGCCAGTAGTTCATGGAGAGGTGGCAATCAGCCCCAGCATTTT. It specifies CASSSWRGGNQPQHF.

DNA of the CDR3: TGTGCCAGCATTGGTAGCGGGGGGTCTTACAATGAGCAGTTCTTC. This codes for CASIGSGGSYNEQFF. This chain joins TRBV6-5 and TRBJ2-1; 10 bases line up with TRBD2. Trimming removed 7 bases from V and 4 bases from J; junction bases left unmatched: 7. Germline V gives CDR1 MNHEY, CDR2 SVGAGI. The length of the CDR3 is 15 residues.

The chain employs TRBV7-9 and TRBJ1-4; a possible D gene is TRBD1 (5 bases). The CDR3 loop spans 13 amino acids. Germline CDR1 is SEHNR and CDR2 is FQNEAQ (reference sequence). Trimming shortened V by 1 base and J by 7 bases, and 7 bases separated the two germline ends. The CDR3 DNA is TGTGCCAGCAGCTTAGACGGGGGTGAAAAACTGTTTTTT. Protein: CASSLDGGEKLFF.

CDR3 nucleotides: TGCACCAGCAGCCTTCCGAGAAGGGGCCCAAGGGCCGGGGAGCTGTTTTTT. Translated, it gives CTSSLPRRGPRAGELFF. This chain joins TRBV1 and TRBJ2-2; the D segment call TRBD1 is taken from the table without a DNA check. TRBV1 is a pseudogene locus. The CDR3 extends over 17 amino acids.

This clone was seen only once. The chain's CDR3 is CASTPGLAGGLETQYF. The DNA for the CDR3 is TGTGCCAGCACCCCGGGACTAGCGGGGGGGCTGGAGACCCAGTACTTC. The genes are TRBV7-2 and TRBJ2-5; TRBD2 aligns across 16 bases. The CDR3 extends over 16 amino acids. Germline V gene sequence: CDR1 SGHTA, CDR2 FQGNSA. J was trimmed by 5 bases and V by 7 bases; bases with no gene match: 7. Combining the CDR3 with reference TRBV7-2 and TRBJ2-5 gives the whole variable domain GAGVSQSPSNKVTEKGKDVELRCDPISGHTALYWYRQSLGQGLEFLIYFQGNSAPDKSGLPSDRFSAERTGGSVSTLTIQRTQQEDSAVYLCASTPGLAGGLETQYFGPGTRLLVL.

The chain uses TRBV5-4 and TRBJ1-5, with 8 bases matching TRBD1. V was clipped by 4 bases and J by 4 bases; unmatched bases: 4. CDR3 length: 14 residues. Germline V lookup: CDR1 SGHNT, CDR2 YYREEE (reference sequence). In DNA form, the CDR3 reads TGTGCCAGCAGCCCTCAGGGGGCGAATCAGCCCCAGCATTTT. Translating gives CASSPQGANQPQHF.

The chain recombines TRBV19 with TRBJ2-5; D perhaps matches TRBD1 (6 bases). Germline V gene lookup returns CDR1 LNHDA and CDR2 SQIVND (reference sequence). Trimming removed 7 bases at V and 5 bases at J, with 20 bases between. CDR3 length: 15 residues. The CDR3 coding sequence is TGTGCCAGTAAAGTCTTCTTTCAGGGGCGGGAGACCCAGTACTTC. It specifies CASKVFFQGRETQYF.

The rearrangement links TRBV12-5 to TRBJ2-3; 7 bases line up with TRBD2. The trim removed 0 bases at V and 1 base at J, leaving 1 base unmatched. Germline CDR1 is LGHNT and CDR2 is FRNRAP. The CDR3 is 15 residues long. The CDR3 region is CASGLVSGGTDTQYF. The CDR3 nucleotides are TGTGCTAGTGGTTTGGTCAGCGGGGGCACAGATACGCAGTATTTT.

This clone was seen a single time. This rearrangement joins TRBV6-4 to TRBJ2-1; 8 bases match TRBD2. Germline CDR1 is MRHNA and CDR2 is SNTAGT. The V gene end was trimmed by 6 bases and the J gene end by 7 bases; junction bases not matched to a gene: 8. This CDR3 has 14 amino acids. As DNA, the CDR3 is TGTGCCAGCAGAGCACTAGCGGCGGGTAATGAGCAGTTCTTC. Protein product: CASRALAAGNEQFF.

The table lists this clone with a count of one. The chain carries TRBV20-1 and TRBJ2-7; D is unclear. The V end lost 2 bases, the J end lost 3 bases, and 5 bases lay between the germline ends. The germline CDR1 and CDR2 sequences are DFQATT and SNEGSKA (reference sequence). The CDR3 is 11 residues long. CDR3 protein: CSARTGYEQYF. The DNA of the CDR3 is TGCAGTGCTAGAACGGGCTACGAGCAGTACTTC.

This rearrangement joins TRBV14 to TRBJ1-4; 9 bases are a match to TRBD1. The germline gives CDR1 SGHDN, CDR2 FVKESK. The CDR3 length is 15 residues. V lost 4 bases and J lost 8; bases outside the gene matches: 8. CDR3 protein: CASSRSGTGWEKLFF. CDR3 in DNA: TGTGCCAGCAGCCGTAGCGGGACAGGGTGGGAAAAACTGTTTTTT.

The rearrangement links TRBV4-3 to TRBJ2-2, with TRBD2 matching over 7 bases. Germline CDR1 reads LGHNA; CDR2 reads YSLEER. The CDR3 extends over 15 amino acids. Trimming cost V 3 bases and J 5 bases; bases outside gene matches: 6. The CDR3 nucleotides read TGCGCCAGCAGCCAGTCGGGGGGAGTTACCGGGGAGCTGTTTTTT. It specifies CASSQSGGVTGELFF.

The V call is TRBV27, the J call TRBJ2-7; TRBD1 aligns across 9 bases. Germline lookup yields CDR1 MNHEY and CDR2 SMNVEV (reference sequence). This CDR3 comprises 15 residues. Germline trimming cut 4 bases from V and 2 bases from J; bases unmatched to any gene: 6. The CDR3 DNA sequence: TGTGCCAGCAGTTCGAGGGACAGGGCAGCCTACGAGCAGTACTTC. This encodes CASSSRDRAAYEQYF.

The V and J genes are TRBV5-1 and TRBJ2-5, with TRBD2 matching over 7 bases. The CDR3 sequence is 17 residues long. CDR1 is SGHRS and CDR2 is YFSETQ in the germline V gene. Losses at the gene ends were 1 base for V and 4 bases for J; bases not matched to a gene: 13. Here the CDR3 DNA reads TGCGCCAGCAGCTTGAAACCGATAGGCGGGGGAGGAGAGACCCAGTACTTC. Amino acid sequence: CASSLKPIGGGGETQYF.

The chain joins TRBV24-1 to TRBJ2-3; D is uncertain. The CDR3 is 12 residues long. Trimming left V 3 bases short and J 6 bases short, with 6 bases between. Germline lookup yields CDR1 KGHDR and CDR2 SFDVKD. The CDR3 sequence: CATSDPHDTQYF. The DNA of the CDR3 is TGTGCCACCAGTGATCCCCATGATACGCAGTATTTT.

The chain is built from TRBV10-2 and TRBJ1-3; D unresolved. This CDR3 is 12 amino acids long. CDR1 is WSHSY and CDR2 is SAAADI in the germline V gene. Trimming shortened V by 9 bases and J by 0 bases, and 6 bases separated the two germline ends. The CDR3 loop is CASGSSGNTIYF. The DNA of the CDR3 is TGCGCCAGTGGCAGCTCTGGAAACACCATATATTTT.

This clone was observed a single time. Other nucleotide sequences from this sample produce the same CDR3. The V gene is TRBV11-2, the J gene TRBJ2-5; 9 nucleotides match TRBD1. In germline, CDR1 is SGHAT, CDR2 FQNNGV. V was pared by 5 bases and J by 4 bases, with 2 bases of the junction left unmatched. The CDR3 spans 13 residues. The CDR3 spells CASSPDRGETQYF. CDR3 nucleotides: TGTGCCAGCAGCCCGGACAGGGGAGAGACCCAGTACTTC.

The chain uses TRBV7-9 and TRBJ2-5, with 9 positions matching TRBD2. V gave up 1 base and J gave up 2 bases; unmatched junction bases: 11. In germline, CDR1 is SEHNR, CDR2 FQNEAQ (reference sequence). This CDR3 region has 18 residues. DNA for the CDR3: TGTGCCAGCAGCTTAGGGGGAGGACTAGCGAGATTTCAAGAGACCCAGTACTTC. As protein: CASSLGGGLARFQETQYF.